This T cell receptor (beta chain) is drawn from a study of OX40 agonist ivuxolimab in advanced cancers. Study-level background: Every 2 weeks, ivuxolimab was infused into the patients intravenously at between 0.01 and 10 mg/kg. Patients in dose escalation had liver, melanoma, kidney or head and neck cancers.

Data came from immunoSEQ multiplex PCR; TCRdb stores just in-frame clones and leaves some out. In the table there are about 69,000 clones, 80% to 85% of which are singletons. The germline V gene has CDR1 MDHEN and CDR2 SYDVKM. The CDR3 runs to 15 residues. Deletions cut 5 bases from V and 2 bases from J, with 16 bases between. The receptor's source is an adult with an advanced solid tumor such as melanoma, head and neck, liver or kidney cancer. Material: CD4+ or CD8+ T cells sorted from blood, obtained in a trial of the OX40 agonist ivuxolimab. This rearrangement joins TRBV28 to TRBJ2-7; D is unclear. This CDR3 reads CASSTPVVGPYEQYF. CDR3 nucleotides: TGTGCCAGCAGTACCCCCGTGGTGGGCCCCTACGAGCAGTACTTC.